This T cell receptor (beta chain) is drawn from a study of blood T cells in healthy people across ages. Points on this clonotype: Its antigen is still unknown.

The CDR3 runs 16 residues. Trimming removed 6 bases from V and 8 bases from J; junction bases left unmatched: 14. Looked up from germline, CDR1 is MNHEY and CDR2 is SVGEGT. The study, taken as a whole, reports: Diversity estimates drawn from one million T cells were deemed underestimates.

Then a second PCR, running about 6 to 12 cycles, was carried out with a sample-barcoded 5' primer and a J-beta primer mix. Each CDR3 protein gets one entry after TCRdb re-called the 5' RACE reads with MiXCR. This sample has hundreds of thousands of distinct CDR3 sequences, with 35% to 45% found just once. The chain joins TRBV6-2 or TRBV6-3 to TRBJ1-4; 8 bases align to TRBD1. Specimen: blood. The sequence came from a woman in her sixties or seventies in good health. In nucleotides, the CDR3 is TGTGCCAGCAGCCTCGGACAGGGATCGGTATTCGAAAAACTGTTTTTT. Its protein is CASSLGQGSVFEKLFF.